The T cell receptor (beta chain) under discussion was sequenced for a study of radiotherapy plus CTLA-4 blockade in lung cancer. This clone came up a few times. The antigen is undetermined. This table comes from immunoSEQ multiplex PCR, and its TCRdb copy is limited to in-frame clones, with some not included. The data contain some 45,000 clones, about 72% of them seen just once; the ten biggest clones take up approximately 8.8%. Study observations and caveats: Alongside interferon-beta, early blood T cell clone dynamics were reportedly the best predictor of response. TCR clones originating in tumors grew in number in blood after radiotherapy plus ipilimumab.

The V gene end was trimmed by 0 bases and the J gene end by 0 bases; junction bases not matched to a gene: 11. The CDR3 length is 19 residues. The germline V gene encodes CDR1 MNHNS and CDR2 SASEGT. This TCR came from a human donor with non-small cell lung cancer who had stable disease on radiotherapy plus ipilimumab. Sequenced here: peripheral blood, sampled from a patient treated with radiotherapy plus ipilimumab. The chain couples TRBV6-1 to TRBJ1-1, with 9 positions matching TRBD1. The CDR3 sequence is CASSEARVGQGRLNTEAFF. CDR3 DNA: TGTGCCAGCAGTGAAGCGCGGGTCGGACAGGGGCGTTTGAACACTGAAGCTTTCTTT.